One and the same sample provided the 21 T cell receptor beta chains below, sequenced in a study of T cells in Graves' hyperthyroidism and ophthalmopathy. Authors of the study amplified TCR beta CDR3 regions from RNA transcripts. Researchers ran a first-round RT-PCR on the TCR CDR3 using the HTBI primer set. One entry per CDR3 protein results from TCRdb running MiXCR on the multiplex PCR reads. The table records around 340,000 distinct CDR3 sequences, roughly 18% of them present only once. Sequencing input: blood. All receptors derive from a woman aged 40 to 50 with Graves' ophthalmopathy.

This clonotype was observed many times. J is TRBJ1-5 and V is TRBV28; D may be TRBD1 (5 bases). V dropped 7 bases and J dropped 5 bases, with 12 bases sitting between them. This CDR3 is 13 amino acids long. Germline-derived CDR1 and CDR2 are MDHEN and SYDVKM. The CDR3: CASNLGVDQPQHF. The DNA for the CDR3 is TGTGCCAGCAACCTAGGGGTCGATCAGCCCCAGCATTTT.

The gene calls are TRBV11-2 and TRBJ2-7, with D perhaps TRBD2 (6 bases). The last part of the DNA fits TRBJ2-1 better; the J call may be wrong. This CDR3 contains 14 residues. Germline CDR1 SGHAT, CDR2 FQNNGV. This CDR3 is CASSLSGTSPEQFF. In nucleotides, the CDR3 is TGTGCCAGCAGCTTGTCCGGGACTTCCCCCGAGCAGTTCTTC.

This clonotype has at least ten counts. DNA for the CDR3: TGTGCCAGCAGCCCGACAGGGCCCTATGGCTACACCTTC. Translated: CASSPTGPYGYTF. The chain links TRBV7-9 to TRBJ1-2, with 7 bases that match TRBD1. The CDR3 has 13 amino acids. Looked up from germline, CDR1 is SEHNR and CDR2 is FQNEAQ (reference sequence). The J segment lost 4 bases and the V segment lost 5 bases, leaving 4 bases of the junction unmatched. Filled out from reference TRBV7-9 and TRBJ1-2, the complete variable domain reads DTGVSQNPRHKITKRGQNVTFRCDPISEHNRLYWYRQTLGQGPEFLTYFQNEAQLEKSRLLSDRFSAERPKGSFSTLEIQRTEQGDSAMYLCASSPTGPYGYTFGSGTRLTVV.

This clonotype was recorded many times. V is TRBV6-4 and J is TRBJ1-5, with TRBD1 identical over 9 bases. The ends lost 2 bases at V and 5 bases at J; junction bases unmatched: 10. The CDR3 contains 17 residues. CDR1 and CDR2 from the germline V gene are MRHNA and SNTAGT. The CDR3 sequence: CASSDAQGAHPYQPQHF. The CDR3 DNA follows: TGTGCCAGCAGTGACGCACAGGGGGCGCATCCGTATCAGCCCCAGCATTTT.

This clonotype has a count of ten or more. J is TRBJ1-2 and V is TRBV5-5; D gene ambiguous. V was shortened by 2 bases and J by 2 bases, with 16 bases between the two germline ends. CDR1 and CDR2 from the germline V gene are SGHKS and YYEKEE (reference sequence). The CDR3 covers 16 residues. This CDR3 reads CASSLPLPRKNYGYTF. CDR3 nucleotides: TGTGCCAGCAGCTTACCCCTACCTCGGAAAAACTATGGCTACACCTTC.

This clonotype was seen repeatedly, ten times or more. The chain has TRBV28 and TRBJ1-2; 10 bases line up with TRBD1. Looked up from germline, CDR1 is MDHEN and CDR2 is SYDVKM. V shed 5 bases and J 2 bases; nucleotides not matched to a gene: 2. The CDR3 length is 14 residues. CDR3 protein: CASSRQGANYGYTF. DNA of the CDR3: TGTGCCAGCAGTAGACAGGGGGCCAACTATGGCTACACCTTC.

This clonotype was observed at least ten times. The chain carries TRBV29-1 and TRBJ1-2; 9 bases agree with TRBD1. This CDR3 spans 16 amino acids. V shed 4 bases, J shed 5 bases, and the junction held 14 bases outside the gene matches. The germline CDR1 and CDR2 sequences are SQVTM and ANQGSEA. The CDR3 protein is CSVAGLTGGSAYGYTF. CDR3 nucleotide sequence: TGCAGCGTTGCTGGCCTAACAGGGGGCAGTGCGTATGGCTACACCTTC.

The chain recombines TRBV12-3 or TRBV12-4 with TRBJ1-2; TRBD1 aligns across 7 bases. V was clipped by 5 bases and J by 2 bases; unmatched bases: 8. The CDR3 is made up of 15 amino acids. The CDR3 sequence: CASSGRDRRNYGYTF. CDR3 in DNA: TGTGCCAGCAGTGGGCGGGACAGAAGAAACTATGGCTACACCTTC.

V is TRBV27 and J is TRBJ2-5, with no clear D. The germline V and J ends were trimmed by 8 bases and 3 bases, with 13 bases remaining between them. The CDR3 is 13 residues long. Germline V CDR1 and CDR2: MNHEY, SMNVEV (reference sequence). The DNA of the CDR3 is TGTGCCAGCGGTTATCGTACGAAAGAGACCCAGTACTTC. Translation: CASGYRTKETQYF.

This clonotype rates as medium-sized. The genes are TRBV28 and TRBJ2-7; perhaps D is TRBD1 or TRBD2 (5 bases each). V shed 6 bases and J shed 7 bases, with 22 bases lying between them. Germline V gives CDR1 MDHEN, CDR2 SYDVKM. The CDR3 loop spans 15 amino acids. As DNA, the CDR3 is TGTGCCAGCAGCCCTCAGGGACGGACCTTTCTTGAGCAGTACTTC. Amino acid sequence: CASSPQGRTFLEQYF. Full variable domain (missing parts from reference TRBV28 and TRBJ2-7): DVKVTQSSRYLVKRTGEKVFLECVQDMDHENMFWYRQDPGLGLRLIYFSYDVKMKEKGDIPEGYSVSREKKERFSLILESASTNQTSMYLCASSPQGRTFLEQYFGPGTRLTVT.

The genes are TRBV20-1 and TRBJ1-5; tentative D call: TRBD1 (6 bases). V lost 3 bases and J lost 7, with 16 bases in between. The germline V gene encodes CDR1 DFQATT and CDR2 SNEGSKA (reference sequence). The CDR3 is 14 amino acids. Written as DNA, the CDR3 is TGCAGTGCTAGTCAAGGGGGAAATGACCAGCCCCAGCATTTT. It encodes CSASQGGNDQPQHF.

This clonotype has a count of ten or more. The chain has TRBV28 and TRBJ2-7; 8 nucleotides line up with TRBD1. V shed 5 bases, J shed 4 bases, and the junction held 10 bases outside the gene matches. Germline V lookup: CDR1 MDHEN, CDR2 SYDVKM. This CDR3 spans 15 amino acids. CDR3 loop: CASSPPTGVAYEQYF. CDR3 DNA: TGTGCCAGCAGTCCCCCGACAGGGGTGGCGTACGAGCAGTACTTC.

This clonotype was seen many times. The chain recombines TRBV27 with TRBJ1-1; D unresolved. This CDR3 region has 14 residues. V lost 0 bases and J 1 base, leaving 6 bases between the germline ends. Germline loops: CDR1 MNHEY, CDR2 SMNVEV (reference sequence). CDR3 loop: CASSLSARNTEAFF. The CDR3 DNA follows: TGTGCCAGCAGTTTATCGGCCAGGAACACTGAAGCTTTCTTT.

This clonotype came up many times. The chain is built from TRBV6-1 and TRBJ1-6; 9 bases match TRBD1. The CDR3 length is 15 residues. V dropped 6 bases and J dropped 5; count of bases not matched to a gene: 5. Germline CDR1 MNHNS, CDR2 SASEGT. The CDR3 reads CASSSWDRDNSPLHF. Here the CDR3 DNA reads TGTGCCAGCAGCAGTTGGGACAGGGATAATTCACCCCTCCACTTT.

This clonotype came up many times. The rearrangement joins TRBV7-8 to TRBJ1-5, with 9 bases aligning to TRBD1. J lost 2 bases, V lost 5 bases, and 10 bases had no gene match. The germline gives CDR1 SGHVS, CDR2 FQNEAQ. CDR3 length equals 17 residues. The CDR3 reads CASSPILQGARNQPQHF. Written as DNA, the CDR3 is TGTGCCAGCAGCCCCATTTTACAGGGGGCCCGCAATCAGCCCCAGCATTTT.

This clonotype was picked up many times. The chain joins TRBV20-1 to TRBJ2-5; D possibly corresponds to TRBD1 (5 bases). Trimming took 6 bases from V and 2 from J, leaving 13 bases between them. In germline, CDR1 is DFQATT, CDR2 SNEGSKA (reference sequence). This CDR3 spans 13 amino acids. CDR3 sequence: CSAPTDSQETQYF. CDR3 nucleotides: TGCAGTGCCCCGACAGACTCTCAAGAGACCCAGTACTTC.

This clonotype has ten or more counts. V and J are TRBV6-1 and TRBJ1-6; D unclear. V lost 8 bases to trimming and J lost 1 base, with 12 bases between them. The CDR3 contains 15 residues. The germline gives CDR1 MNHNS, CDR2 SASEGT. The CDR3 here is CASVPAGSYNSPLHF. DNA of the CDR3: TGTGCCAGCGTCCCGGCAGGATCCTATAATTCACCCCTCCACTTT.

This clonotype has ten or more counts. The CDR3 sequence is CASSEIDRKRSYEQYF. The CDR3 DNA reads TGTGCCAGCAGTGAGATCGACAGAAAGCGTTCCTACGAGCAGTACTTC. This sequence joins TRBV6-1 and TRBJ2-7, with a weak D call TRBD1 (5 bases). V was cut by 3 bases and J by 1 base, with 16 bases left in between. The germline V gene encodes CDR1 MNHNS and CDR2 SASEGT. The CDR3 has 16 amino acids.

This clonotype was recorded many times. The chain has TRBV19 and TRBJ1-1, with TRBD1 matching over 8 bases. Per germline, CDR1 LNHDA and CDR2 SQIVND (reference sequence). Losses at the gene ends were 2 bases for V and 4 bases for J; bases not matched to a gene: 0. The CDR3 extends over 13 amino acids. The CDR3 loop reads CASSIQGATEAFF. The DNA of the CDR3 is TGTGCCAGTAGTATACAGGGGGCCACTGAAGCTTTCTTT.

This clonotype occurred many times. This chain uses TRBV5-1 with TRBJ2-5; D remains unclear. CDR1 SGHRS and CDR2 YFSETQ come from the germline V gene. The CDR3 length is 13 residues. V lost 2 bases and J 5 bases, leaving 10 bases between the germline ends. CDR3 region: CASSLWSRETQYF. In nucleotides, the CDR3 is TGCGCCAGCAGCTTATGGTCCAGGGAGACCCAGTACTTC.

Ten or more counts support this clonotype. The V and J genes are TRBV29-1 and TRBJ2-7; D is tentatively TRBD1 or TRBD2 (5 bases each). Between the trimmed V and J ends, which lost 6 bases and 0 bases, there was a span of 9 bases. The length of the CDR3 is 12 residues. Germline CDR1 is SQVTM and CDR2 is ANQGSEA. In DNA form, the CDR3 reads TGCAGCGTGGAGGACAACTCCTACGAGCAGTACTTC. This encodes CSVEDNSYEQYF.